The 21 T cell receptor beta chains in this list originate from one sample, sequenced in a study of T cells after yellow fever vaccination. From the 5' RACE reads, TCRdb called clonotypes with MiXCR, one entry per CDR3 protein. The sample carries 300,000 to 350,000 distinct CDR3 sequences, approximately 4% recorded once. The sample was PBMCs, taken 15 days after the yellow fever booster vaccination. These TCRs come from a man between 18 and 35 years old who received the YFV17D yellow fever vaccine.

This clonotype has ten or more counts. CDR3 protein: CASNAGQGIGQYV. CDR3 nucleotide sequence: TGTGCCAGCAACGCGGGACAGGGGATCGGGCAGTACGTC. The chain has TRBV6-2 or TRBV6-3 and TRBJ2-7; TRBD1 agrees at 10 bases. After removal of 7 bases from V and 9 bases from J, the junction contained 9 bases not matched to a gene. CDR1 and CDR2 (germline): MNHEY, SVGEGT. The CDR3 runs 13 residues.

This clonotype has ten or more counts. The chain links TRBV5-5 to TRBJ2-5; D is undetermined. The CDR3 extends over 16 amino acids. V was shortened by 2 bases and J by 5 bases, with 19 bases between the two germline ends. Germline CDR1 and CDR2: SGHKS and YYEKEE (reference sequence). CDR3 loop: CASSFSGPRASETQYF. The CDR3 coding sequence is TGTGCCAGCAGCTTCTCCGGCCCCCGCGCTTCGGAGACCCAGTACTTC.

The chain uses TRBV7-2 and TRBJ2-7, with D uncertain. Germline CDR1 and CDR2: SGHTA and FQGNSA. CDR3 size: 15 residues. V lost 1 base and J lost 2, with 12 bases in between. The CDR3 nucleotides read TGTGCCAGCAGCTTAGATATCCGGGCCGCCTACGAGCAGTACTTC. Its translation: CASSLDIRAAYEQYF. Complete variable domain (other parts from reference TRBV7-2 and TRBJ2-7): GAGVSQSPSNKVTEKGKDVELRCDPISGHTALYWYRQSLGQGLEFLIYFQGNSAPDKSGLPSDRFSAERTGGSVSTLTIQRTQQEDSAVYLCASSLDIRAAYEQYFGPGTRLTVT.

A few counts support this clonotype. V gene TRBV9 combines with J gene TRBJ1-5; D remains ambiguous. CDR3 length: 13 residues. Germline-derived CDR1 and CDR2 are SGDLS and YYNGEE. Trimming cost V 2 bases and J 5 bases, with 8 bases left between them. CDR3 protein: CASSVSGYQPQHF. The CDR3 region has the DNA TGTGCCAGCAGCGTGAGCGGCTATCAGCCCCAGCATTTT.

There are many counts of this clonotype. The genes are TRBV7-9 and TRBJ2-7; TRBD1 or TRBD2 may be the D gene (5 bases each). Germline V gene sequence: CDR1 SEHNR, CDR2 FQNEAQ (reference sequence). V lost 5 bases and J lost 0, with 11 bases in between. The CDR3 covers 14 residues. CDR3 nucleotide sequence: TGTGCCAGCAGCCTCCGGGGCCACTCCTACGAGCAGTACTTC. It translates to CASSLRGHSYEQYF.

At least ten counts were recorded for this clonotype. This chain links TRBV6-6 with TRBJ2-1; D is unclear. Germline V gene data show CDR1 as MNHNY and CDR2 as SVGAGI (reference sequence). Between the trimmed V and J ends, which lost 6 bases and 9 bases, there was a span of 15 bases. The CDR3 length is 13 residues. CDR3 DNA sequence: TGTGCCAGCAGGTCGAGCCCTAATATTGAGCAGTTCTTC. Protein: CASRSSPNIEQFF.

The J gene is TRBJ1-5, the V gene TRBV7-8, with TRBD1 matching over 7 bases. The germline V gene has CDR1 SGHVS and CDR2 FQNEAQ. V lost 5 bases and J lost 1; bases outside the gene matches: 5. CDR3 length equals 15 residues. CDR3 DNA: TGTGCCAGCAGCGACAGGGAGTACAGCAATCAGCCCCAGCATTTT. As protein: CASSDREYSNQPQHF.

This clonotype was seen many times. The chain recombines TRBV27 with TRBJ1-2; D gene uncertain. The CDR3 has 15 amino acids. The V gene's germline CDR1 is MNHEY and CDR2 SMNVEV (reference sequence). V dropped 3 bases and J dropped 4 bases, with 15 bases sitting between them. The CDR3 bases are TGTGCCAGCAGTTTGCGCTTAGGGATAAGCTATGGCTACACCTTC. Its protein product is CASSLRLGISYGYTF.

The chain uses TRBV4-3 and TRBJ2-3; TRBD1 matches at 9 bases. Germline CDR1 and CDR2: LGHNA and YSLEER. Losses at the gene ends were 0 bases for V and 0 bases for J; bases not matched to a gene: 7. This CDR3 spans 18 amino acids. The CDR3 region has the DNA TGCGCCAGCAGCCAAGAGTCGGCGACAGGGGGTAGCACAGATACGCAGTATTTT. Its protein product is CASSQESATGGSTDTQYF.

This clonotype was counted at least ten times. V is TRBV6-5 and J is TRBJ1-2, with a weak D call TRBD1 (5 bases). CDR3 length: 16 amino acids. The V and J ends lost 6 bases and 0 bases respectively, with 17 bases between them. Germline V lookup: CDR1 MNHEY, CDR2 SVGAGI. The CDR3: CASRSHPWGSNYGYTF. The CDR3 nucleotides read TGTGCCAGCAGATCCCACCCGTGGGGCTCTAACTATGGCTACACCTTC.

The chain has TRBV18 and TRBJ2-5; weak D call: TRBD1 (5 bases). Trimming shortened V by 3 bases and J by 2 bases, and 10 bases separated the two germline ends. Per germline, CDR1 KGHSH and CDR2 LQKENI. CDR3 length equals 14 residues. The CDR3 coding sequence is TGTGCCAGCTCACCTCTGACAGAACAAGAGACCCAGTACTTC. It translates to CASSPLTEQETQYF.

This clonotype was counted many times. This chain joins TRBV6-6 and TRBJ2-5; no clear D. CDR1 is MNHNY and CDR2 is SVGAGI in the germline V gene (reference sequence). Trimming took 2 bases from V and 4 from J, leaving 14 bases between them. The CDR3 has 15 amino acids. CDR3 protein: CASSYRTSPAETQYF. The CDR3 DNA follows: TGTGCCAGCAGTTACAGAACTTCCCCAGCAGAGACCCAGTACTTC.

This clonotype was recorded many times. V is TRBV5-1 and J is TRBJ2-5; the match to TRBD2 covers 10 bases. Germline V lookup: CDR1 SGHRS, CDR2 YFSETQ. V lost 4 bases and J lost 2; bases outside the gene matches: 8. There are 16 residues in the CDR3. The CDR3 is CASSVTTSGAQETQYF. In DNA form, the CDR3 reads TGCGCCAGCAGCGTCACTACTAGCGGGGCACAAGAGACCCAGTACTTC. Full variable domain (rest looked up from reference TRBV5-1 and TRBJ2-5): KAGVTQTPRYLIKTRGQQVTLSCSPISGHRSVSWYQQTPGQGLQFLFEYFSETQRNKGNFPGRFSGRQFSNSRSEMNVSTLELGDSALYLCASSVTTSGAQETQYFGPGTRLLVL.

The chain is built from TRBV30 and TRBJ2-7; D remains ambiguous. The CDR3 length is 13 residues. Trimming cost V 0 bases and J 1 base, with 7 bases left between them. Germline CDR1 GTSNPN, CDR2 SVGIG (reference sequence). The CDR3 sequence: CAWSVEGSYEQYF. The CDR3 DNA follows: TGTGCCTGGAGTGTAGAAGGTTCCTACGAGCAGTACTTC.

The chain combines TRBV30 with TRBJ2-5; no clear D gene. This CDR3 is 12 amino acids long. Trimming cost V 2 bases and J 5 bases, with 9 bases left between them. Per germline, CDR1 GTSNPN and CDR2 SVGIG (reference sequence). The CDR3, as DNA: TGTGCCTGGAGTTCCGTCGCGGAGACCCAGTACTTC. Its translation is CAWSSVAETQYF.

This clonotype showed up many times. The chain employs TRBV6-2 or TRBV6-3 and TRBJ1-3; no clear D. The CDR3 runs to 10 residues. Trimming removed 9 bases from V and 2 bases from J, with 2 bases in between. The germline gives CDR1 MNHEY, CDR2 SVGEGT. The CDR3 DNA is TGTGCCAGTGCTGGAAACACCATATATTTT. It encodes CASAGNTIYF.

The V and J genes are TRBV11-2 and TRBJ2-5; 8 nucleotides align to TRBD1. The CDR3 runs to 15 residues. J gave up 3 bases and V 5 bases, and 8 bases lay outside the gene matches. Germline V gene sequence: CDR1 SGHAT, CDR2 FQNNGV. Here the CDR3 reads CASSPRTTGEETQYF. CDR3 in DNA: TGTGCCAGCAGCCCACGGACGACAGGGGAAGAGACCCAGTACTTC.

This clonotype appeared many times. V usage is TRBV7-8 and J usage is TRBJ1-5; D not resolved. Germline CDR1 is SGHVS and CDR2 is FQNEAQ. The CDR3 has 15 residues. The V and J ends lost 4 bases and 4 bases respectively, with 14 bases between them. In DNA, the CDR3 is TGTGCCAGCAGCTCCTACGACCCCGGGAATCAGCCCCAGCATTTT. This encodes CASSSYDPGNQPQHF.

This clonotype has a count of ten or more. This chain connects TRBV18 to TRBJ1-1; D is perhaps TRBD1 (6 bases). In germline, CDR1 is KGHSH, CDR2 LQKENI. Trimming left V 6 bases short and J 6 bases short, with 14 bases between. CDR3 length equals 13 residues. The CDR3 nucleotides read TGTGCCAGCTCCGAACACAGGGACGCTGAAGCTTTCTTT. It is translated as CASSEHRDAEAFF.

In its sample, this clonotype was seen many times. The rearrangement joins TRBV7-6 to TRBJ2-7, with D possibly TRBD1 on 6 matching bases. CDR3 length: 16 amino acids. Trimming shortened V by 5 bases and J by 4 bases, and 21 bases separated the two germline ends. Germline lookup yields CDR1 SGHVS and CDR2 FNYEAQ. This chain's CDR3 is CASSPRDTPSIYEQYF. The CDR3 nucleotides are TGTGCCAGCAGCCCTCGGGACACCCCATCAATTTACGAGCAGTACTTC.

The chain employs TRBV5-1 and TRBJ1-3, with D uncertain. Germline V gene lookup returns CDR1 SGHRS and CDR2 YFSETQ. This CDR3 has 17 amino acids. V was pared by 0 bases and J by 0 bases, with 13 bases between. In nucleotides, the CDR3 is TGCGCCAGCAGCTTGGCTCTCGGACGGGACTCTGGAAACACCATATATTTT. It encodes CASSLALGRDSGNTIYF.